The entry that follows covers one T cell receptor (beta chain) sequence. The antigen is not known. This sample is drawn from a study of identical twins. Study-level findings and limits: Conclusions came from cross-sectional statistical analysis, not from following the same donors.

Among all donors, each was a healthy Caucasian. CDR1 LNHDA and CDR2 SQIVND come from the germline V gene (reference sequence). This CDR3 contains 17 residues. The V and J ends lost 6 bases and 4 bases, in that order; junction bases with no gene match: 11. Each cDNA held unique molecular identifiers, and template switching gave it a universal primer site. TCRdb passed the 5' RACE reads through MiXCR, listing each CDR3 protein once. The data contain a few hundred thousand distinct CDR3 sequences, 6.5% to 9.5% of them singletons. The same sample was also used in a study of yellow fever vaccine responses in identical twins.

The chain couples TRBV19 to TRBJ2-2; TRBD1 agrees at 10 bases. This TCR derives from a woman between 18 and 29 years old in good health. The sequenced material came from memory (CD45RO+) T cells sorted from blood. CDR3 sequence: CASRYPRGTGATGELFF. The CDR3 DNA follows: TGTGCCAGTAGATACCCCCGAGGGACAGGGGCCACCGGGGAGCTGTTTTTT.